This T cell receptor (beta chain) was recovered during a study of T cell responses to AZD1222 COVID-19 vaccine. Data came from immunoSEQ multiplex PCR; TCRdb stores just in-frame clones and leaves some out. The sample lists roughly 70,000 clones; approximately 81% were seen once. Details on this clone: As yet, its antigen is unknown.

Study outcomes and limitations: Mostly white British, mostly female donors; authors suggested clonal diversity may be underestimated. There were repertoire samples only from the period after the peak T cell response.

CDR1 is SGHRS and CDR2 is YFSETQ in the germline V gene. Trimming took 0 bases from V and 7 from J, leaving 13 bases between them. The CDR3 extends over 14 amino acids. The chain links TRBV5-1 to TRBJ1-1; possibly TRBD1 for D (6 bases). This clonotype was obtained from an adult in good health. The source was peripheral blood, collected on day 0 of AZD1222 vaccination. In nucleotides, the CDR3 is TGCGCCAGCAGCTTGGCCGACGGGGGGCGTGAAGCTTTCTTT. As protein: CASSLADGGREAFF.